The T cell receptor (beta chain) described here comes from a study of breast tumors, draining lymph nodes, adjacent tissues. Broader study findings: Tumors had less TCR diversity than lymph nodes, more than nontumor tissue. Compared with basal-like, luminal-like tumors shared significantly more repertoire with nontumor tissue. Most tumor T cells seemingly derive from lymph node, then expand in tumor.

The lymph nodes were axillary draining lymph nodes from breast cancer patients. TCRdb reanalysed the multiplex PCR reads using MiXCR and keeps one entry per CDR3 protein. The sample carries 150,000 or so distinct CDR3 sequences, roughly 35% recorded once. In germline, CDR1 is SSHAT, CDR2 FNYEAQ (reference sequence). The CDR3 sequence is 14 residues long. This clonotype was seen ten or more times. The antigen is undetermined. An end of the junction does not agree with germline; a read error may underlie this. The chain is built from TRBV7-7 and TRBJ2-7; TRBD1 matches 9 bases. Sequenced sample: axillary lymph node tissue. The receptor was derived from a female donor with breast cancer. Some clones in this sample may be carry-over from other donors' samples. The CDR3 nucleotides read TGTGCTAGCAGCTCCGCCGGGACAGGGTTCGAGCAGTACTTC. The encoded protein is CASSSAGTGFEQYF. The full variable domain, its missing parts supplied by reference TRBV7-7 and TRBJ2-7, is GAGVSQSPRYKVTKRGQDVTLRCDPISSHATLYWYQQALGQGPEFLTYFNYEAQPDKSGLPSDRFSAERPEGSISTLTIQRTEQRDSAMYRCASSSAGTGFEQYFGPGTRLTVT.